This T cell receptor (beta chain) originates from a study of T cells in Graves' hyperthyroidism and ophthalmopathy. The CDR3 is 15 residues long. Germline trimming cut 7 bases from V and 0 bases from J; bases unmatched to any gene: 8. Amplified TCR beta CDR3 regions came from RNA transcripts. The HTBI set primed first-round TCR CDR3 RT-PCR. TCRdb processed the multiplex PCR reads anew with MiXCR; each CDR3 protein has one entry. The sample contains some 560,000 distinct CDR3 sequences, 15% to 18% of which appear only once. Input material: blood. This TCR was recovered from a woman in her twenties or thirties with Graves' hyperthyroidism. The chain carries TRBV12-3 or TRBV12-4 and TRBJ2-5; 7 nucleotides line up with TRBD1. The CDR3 region is CASNQQGMDQETQYF. The CDR3 DNA reads as TGTGCCAGCAACCAACAGGGGATGGACCAAGAGACCCAGTACTTC.